This T cell receptor (beta chain) was sequenced during a study of OX40 agonist ivuxolimab in advanced cancers. Study as a whole: Ivuxolimab, an agonistic anti-OX40 (CD134) antibody, was given to patients. Administration of intravenous ivuxolimab to patients occurred every 2 weeks at 0.01 to 10 mg/kg. Under the entry rules, prior anti-PD-1, anti-PD-L1 or anti-CTLA-4 therapy was allowed, and less than 50% had some.

About this clone itself: What it recognizes is unknown.

CDR1 is SEHNR, CDR2 FQNEAQ, per germline (reference sequence). V was shortened by 2 bases and J by 5 bases, with 10 bases between the two germline ends. The CDR3 runs to 14 residues. Libraries were prepared by immunoSEQ multiplex PCR; TCRdb keeps only in-frame clonotypes and omits some of them. The sample includes tens of thousands of clones, roughly 89% of them seen just once. General study results and limits: Relative to CD4+ cells, CD8+ T cells on average had more expanded clones.

The V call is TRBV7-9, the J call TRBJ2-1; D might be TRBD2 (5 bases). The sequencing used CD4+ or CD8+ T cells sorted from blood, collected in a trial of the OX40 agonist ivuxolimab. The receptor's source is an adult with an advanced solid tumor such as melanoma, head and neck, liver or kidney cancer. This CDR3 is CASSLLADNNEQFF. The CDR3 DNA is TGTGCCAGCAGCTTACTAGCAGACAACAATGAGCAGTTCTTC. The full variable domain, in which reference TRBV7-9 and TRBJ2-1 provide the parts outside the CDR3, is DTGVSQNPRHKITKRGQNVTFRCDPISEHNRLYWYRQTLGQGPEFLTYFQNEAQLEKSRLLSDRFSAERPKGSFSTLEIQRTEQGDSAMYLCASSLLADNNEQFFGPGTRLTVL.